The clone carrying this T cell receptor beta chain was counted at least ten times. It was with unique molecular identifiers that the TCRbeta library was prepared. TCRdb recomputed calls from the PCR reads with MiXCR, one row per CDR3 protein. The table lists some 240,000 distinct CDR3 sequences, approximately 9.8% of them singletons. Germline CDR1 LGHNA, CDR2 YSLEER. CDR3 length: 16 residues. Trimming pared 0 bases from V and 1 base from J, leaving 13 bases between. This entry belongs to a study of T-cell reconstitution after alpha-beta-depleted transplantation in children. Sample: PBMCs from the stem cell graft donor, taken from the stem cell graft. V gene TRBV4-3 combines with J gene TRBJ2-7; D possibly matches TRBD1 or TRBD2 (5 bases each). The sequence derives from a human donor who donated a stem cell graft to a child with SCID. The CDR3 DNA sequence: TGCGCCAGCAGCCAAGAGTTGGGGGACGGATCCTACGAGCAGTACTTC. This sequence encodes CASSQELGDGSYEQYF.